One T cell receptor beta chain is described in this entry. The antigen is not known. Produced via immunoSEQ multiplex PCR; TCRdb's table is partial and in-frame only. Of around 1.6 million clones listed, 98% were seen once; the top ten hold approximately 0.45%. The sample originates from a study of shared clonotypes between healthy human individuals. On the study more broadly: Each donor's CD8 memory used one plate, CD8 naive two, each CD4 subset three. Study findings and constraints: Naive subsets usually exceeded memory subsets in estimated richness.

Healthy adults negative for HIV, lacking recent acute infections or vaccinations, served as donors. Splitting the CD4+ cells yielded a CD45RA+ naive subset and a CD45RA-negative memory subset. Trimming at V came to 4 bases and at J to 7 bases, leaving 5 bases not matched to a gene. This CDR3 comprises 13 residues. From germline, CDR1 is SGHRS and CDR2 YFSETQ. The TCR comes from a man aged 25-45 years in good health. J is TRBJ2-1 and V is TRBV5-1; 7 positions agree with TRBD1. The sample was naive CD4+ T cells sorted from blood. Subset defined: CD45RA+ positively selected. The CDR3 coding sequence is TGCGCCAGCAGCCAGGGGACAGTAAATGAGCAGTTCTTC. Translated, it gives CASSQGTVNEQFF.